This is a list of T cell receptor beta chains from one sample in a study of T cells in Graves' hyperthyroidism and ophthalmopathy. TCRdb re-called the multiplex PCR reads through MiXCR, storing one row per CDR3 protein. The sample includes about 610,000 distinct CDR3 sequences, around 16% seen only once; the top ten take roughly 3%. The sample consisted of blood. The receptor source for this set is a woman in her thirties or forties with Graves' ophthalmopathy. The CDR3 runs from the conserved cysteine through the conserved F or W. The D gene is left open where the match is weak. Size tells how often a clone was seen (once, few, many) or the class of an expanded clone, and some rows leave it out.

d_gene,j_gene,abundance,v_gene,CDR3aa,CDR3nt
TRBD1,TRBJ2-2,few,TRBV7-3,CASSPRGTAITGELFF,TGTGCCAGCAGCCCCCGTGGGACAGCCATCACCGGGGAGCTGTTTTTT
TRBD1,TRBJ2-3,.,TRBV5-5,CASTRDRVSDTQYF,TGTGCCAGTACGCGGGACAGGGTTTCAGATACGCAGTATTTT
TRBD2,TRBJ2-1,.,TRBV12-5,CASGFPRLAGGRGEQFF,TGTGCTAGTGGTTTCCCTCGACTAGCGGGGGGGCGGGGTGAGCAGTTCTTC
.,TRBJ2-3,many,TRBV11-2,CASSLGRDTQYF,TGTGCCAGCAGCTTAGGAAGGGATACGCAGTATTTT
.,TRBJ1-1,many,TRBV6-1,CASRVPGVQSLNTEAFF,TGTGCCAGCAGGGTCCCCGGGGTTCAGTCTCTGAACACTGAAGCTTTCTTT
TRBD2,TRBJ2-1,.,TRBV5-4,CASTKGSGGHYNEQFF,TGTGCCAGCACCAAGGGTTCGGGGGGGCATTACAATGAGCAGTTCTTC
TRBD2,TRBJ2-1,.,TRBV9,CASSGRLAGKHNEQFF,TGTGCCAGCAGCGGCAGACTAGCGGGGAAACACAATGAGCAGTTCTTC
.,TRBJ2-7,many,TRBV6-2/TRBV6-3,CASTSTGRLSYEQYF,TGTGCCAGCACCTCGACCGGGAGACTATCCTACGAGCAGTACTTC
.,TRBJ1-2,many,TRBV20-1,CSVPRDNYGYTF,TGCAGTGTCCCCCGGGACAACTATGGCTACACCTTC
TRBD1,TRBJ1-2,many,TRBV3-1,CASSRENSPGGIYGYTF,TGTGCCAGCAGCCGCGAAAATAGCCCAGGGGGGATATATGGCTACACCTTC
.,TRBJ1-5,few,TRBV5-8,CASSSGPTNQPQHF,TGTGCCAGCAGCTCGGGACCTACGAATCAGCCCCAGCATTTT
.,TRBJ1-4,.,TRBV2,CASSLGGGHEKLFF,TGTGCCAGCAGTTTGGGGGGTGGGCATGAAAAACTGTTTTTT